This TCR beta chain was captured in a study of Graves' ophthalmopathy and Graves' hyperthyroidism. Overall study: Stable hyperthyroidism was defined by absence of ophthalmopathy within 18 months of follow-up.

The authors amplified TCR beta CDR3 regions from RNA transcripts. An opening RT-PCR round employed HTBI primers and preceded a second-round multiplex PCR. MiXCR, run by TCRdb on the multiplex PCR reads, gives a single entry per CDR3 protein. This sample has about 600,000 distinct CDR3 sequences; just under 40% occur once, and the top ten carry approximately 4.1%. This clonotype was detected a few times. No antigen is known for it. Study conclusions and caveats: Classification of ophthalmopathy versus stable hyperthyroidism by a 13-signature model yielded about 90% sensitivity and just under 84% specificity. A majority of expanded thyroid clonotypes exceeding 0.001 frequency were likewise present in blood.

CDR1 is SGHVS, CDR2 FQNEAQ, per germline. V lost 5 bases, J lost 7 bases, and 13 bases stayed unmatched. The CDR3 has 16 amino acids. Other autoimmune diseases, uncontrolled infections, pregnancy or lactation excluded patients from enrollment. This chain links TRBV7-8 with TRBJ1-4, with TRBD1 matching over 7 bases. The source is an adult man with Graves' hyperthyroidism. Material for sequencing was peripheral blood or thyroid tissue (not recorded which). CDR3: CASSEGGVAGGEKLFF. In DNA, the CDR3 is TGTGCCAGCAGCGAGGGAGGAGTGGCAGGGGGTGAAAAACTGTTTTTT.